Below, one T cell receptor (beta chain) is given with its context. This clone appeared once. Its antigen specificity is not known. Nothing much larger sits one base from this clone, and base qualities are not available. The cohort was made up of about 610 healthy bone marrow donors. At the time of sampling, all cohort members were nominally healthy, though unrecorded immune exposures were likely present. The donor tested CMV seronegative, placing the donor among the approximately 400 seronegative members of the cohort. A peripheral blood sample was collected from each donor, and TCR beta sequencing was performed on peripheral blood mononuclear cells. The Qiagen DNeasy Blood Extraction Kit was used to extract genomic DNA from the blood cell samples. The sample originates from a study of cytomegalovirus exposure and HLA in healthy donors (dated by TCRdb to between 2016 and 2019). Background for the entire study: In an earlier analysis of approximately 640 of the donors, 276 Gb of sequence data and 117 million unique TCR beta sequences from about 179 million T cells were reported. In the later analysis, no new phenotypic data were used to find candidate immune exposures; instead, reliance was placed on TCR beta sequences and their occurrence across donors. A later genetic analysis used genome-wide SNP genotypes for about 65% of the roughly 670 donors, treating that subset as a discovery cohort. Donor age, sex, ethnicity and CMV serostatus were compiled alongside the repertoire data. The study aimed to test whether signatures of past pathogen exposure could be identified by cataloging public T cell receptors. Among the approximately 400 genotyped donors, about 83% belonged to the genetic ancestry cluster associated with self-reported Caucasian donors. The number of donors typed differed by locus, with about 620-630 for A, B, C, DRB1 and DQB1, roughly 520 for DQA1, approximately 570 for DPA1, and some 440 for DPB1. All discovery cohort repertoires had been generated on a single sequencing platform. The study used immunosequencing to profile the T cell repertoires of approximately 650 subjects and linked those repertoires to cytomegalovirus serostatus. Roughly five DR-DQ haplotypes were handled as single units for association and clustering, since linkage in the cohort was strong. Approximately 310 gigabases of sequencing data and 70 million to 95 million unique TCR sequences made up an early release that covered about 640 HLA-typed donors. Among roughly 400 genotyped donors of the cohort, an average of approximately 200,000 unique TCR beta nucleotide sequences was sequenced per donor, of which roughly 17% were non-productive. Along with the roughly 670-subject first cohort, a separate validation cohort of roughly 110 different subjects was used. To predict cytomegalovirus infection status, the study brought together high-throughput TCR immunosequencing, statistical association of individual TCRs with disease status, and machine learning. Class I and class II HLA loci were covered by the typing at four-digit resolution. An earlier analysis of a few hundred of the donors applied high-throughput TCR beta sequencing to assess whether each TCR beta V gene segment acted as functional or pseudogenic. In a later analysis, previously published TCR beta repertoires from about 640 donors were re-analyzed and high-resolution HLA genotyping was added so that TCR occurrence patterns could be studied. Overall study results and their limits: Presence/absence analyses assumed roughly uniform sequencing depth across donors, an assumption that may not hold. The only immune exposure information available for the cohort was CMV serostatus. According to a later analysis, TCR association rates differed among HLA loci, with DRB1 alleles showing the most associated TCRs and HLA-C alleles showing the fewest. Correlated functional status among segregating V segments might be attributable to linkage disequilibrium, but an unknown experimental factor could not be ruled out. A total of roughly 160 TCR beta chains were listed by the study as associated with cytomegalovirus. Because counts were too low, 15 to 20 rarely observed V segments, including chromosome 9 orphons, were left out of the earlier analysis of several hundred of the donors. An association between a missense DCLRE1C variant and V-gene and J-gene trimming of TCR beta chains was found in a later genetic analysis and replicated in an independent cohort. In both the original and validation cohorts, the classifier was reported to diagnose cytomegalovirus status with high specificity and sensitivity. Because HLA typing was unavailable for some donors at each locus, only the typed subset was used in association tests. Most TCR sequences were seen in very few donors, while some public TCRs were found in many individuals. Some IMGT-functional V segments, including TRBV6-2 and TRBV6-3, could not be distinguished by the 87-base-pair reads and were therefore excluded. A few of the identified cytomegalovirus-associated TCR beta chains were confirmed in vitro to be specific for cytomegalovirus antigens. A later analysis associated 15,000 to 20,000 TCR beta sequences with specific HLA alleles at a false discovery rate of 0.05. The authors suggested that the approach could potentially be extended to other disease states and immunological phenotypes. A later genetic analysis reported fewer N-insertions in productive TCRs among donors in an Asian-associated ancestry cluster than the roughly 650-donor mean. In this cohort, only TCR beta chains were sequenced, and detectable features were limited by the absence of alpha or paired-chain data. The sequencing pipeline was judged likely to have produced a cluster of highly shared sequence variants as a technical artifact. Broadly in line with IMGT annotations, most TCR beta V segments showed up in productive rearrangements about 87% or about 30% of the time in an earlier analysis of 450 to 750 of the donors. A further reported finding was that TCR beta sequences accurately predicted the HLA-A and HLA-B alleles for most subjects in the first cohort. When HLA alleles, especially DR and DQ, strongly co-occurred, TCR associations were difficult to assign to individual alleles. In a later analysis, most CMV-associated TCR beta chains were found to appear HLA-restricted, with HLA associations seemingly driven largely by CMV exposure. According to a later analysis, parvovirus B19, influenza, CMV and Epstein-Barr virus appeared linked to several top co-occurrence clusters. In a later analysis, HLA-associated TCR beta chains showed more clonal expansion and lower generation probabilities than non-associated chains that were equally common.

Libraries were made using the immunoSEQ multiplex PCR assay. For the multiplex PCR, a mixture combining 60 forward primers for TCR Vbeta segments and 13 reverse primers for TCR Jbeta segments was used. Amplification of the CDR3 region of rearranged TCR beta genes was performed with a multiplex PCR assay on genomic DNA. The amplified TCR beta libraries were sequenced on the Illumina HiSeq System as 87-base-pair reads. Concerning the study's data processing: A later analysis tallied 75 million to 95 million unique TCR beta chains across the 640 or so repertoires, and 10 million to 11 million of those chains were shared by two or more donors. Raw reads were error-corrected and collapsed into unique sequences with a nearest-neighbor algorithm that merged closely related sequences to remove PCR and sequencing errors. CDR3 sequences were aligned to IMGT reference sequences to assign V, D and J gene segments. For a sequence to be retained, at least a six-nucleotide match to both a V gene segment and a J gene segment was required. Rearrangements were called productive when the CDR3 lacked stop codons and stayed in frame with V and J; all others were non-productive. CDR3 was defined according to IMGT convention as the region running from the second conserved V-encoded cysteine to the conserved J-encoded phenylalanine. In an earlier analysis of more than 550 of the donors, sequences lacking an unambiguous match to a single V gene segment were excluded. In an earlier analysis of approximately 550 of the donors, V segments were called functional above 56.7% productive rearrangements and were called segregating when the between-donor standard deviation exceeded 5%. A statistical classification framework was built for diagnosing cytomegalovirus status from the catalog of TCR beta chain sequences. In a later analysis, V and J genes were assigned by comparing TCR nucleotide sequences against IMGT/GENE-DB human TR gene sequences. The TCRdist pipeline was used in a later analysis to assign CDR3 sequences and most-parsimonious VDJ recombination scenarios. In a later analysis, every TCR beta chain was defined by the combination of its CDR3 amino acid sequence and its V-gene family, and reads without a unique V-gene family were dropped. In a later analysis, approximately 640 highly shared, low-generation-probability nucleotide sequences were removed to address suspected cross-contamination and a sequencing artifact. In a later analysis, a clonal expansion index was calculated for each public chain from normalized within-repertoire ranks of inferred template counts. In a later analysis, generation probabilities were computed with a VDJ recombination model fitted to out-of-frame rearrangements, and the resulting probabilities were checked against IGoR. In a later analysis, hypergeometric tests were used to score TCR-TCR, TCR-HLA and TCR-CMV co-occurrence, with a repertoire-size bias correction applied to TCR pairs. To estimate false discovery rates, a later analysis permuted the HLA or CMV assignments 20 times. In a later analysis, co-occurring TCRs were grouped with DBSCAN, and TCRdist sequence similarity was added when clustering was performed within HLA-allele-positive subsets. Co-occurrence clustering excluded repertoires with fewer than 30,000 or more than 120,000 public chains, plus five with anomalous nucleotide sharing. The source is immuneACCESS, and TCRdb retained only in-frame sequences with V and J called. Part of the clones is not carried over; for the studies checked, unresolved V genes explain less than half of this, and the remainder is unexplained. V, J and clone size derive from that table, while D and trimming were established from the DNA sequence. The sample includes 140,000 to 150,000 clones, with 88% observed a single time. The top ten clones comprise 0.45% to 0.55% of the sample.

Taken from cysteine to phenylalanine, the CDR3 has 12 residues. The read is trimmed to its CDR3 DNA, 36 bases read in frame from base 1. V is reduced by 5 bases and J by 10 bases, leaving a spacing of 12 bases between them. CDR1 and CDR2, looked up from the germline V gene (reference sequence), are SEHNR and FQNEAQ. The chain couples TRBV7-9 to TRBJ2-1; TRBD2 might be the D gene, on 6 matching bases. The TCR originated in a woman aged 40 to 50 in good health and CMV-seronegative. Material: PBMCs. The DNA sequence is as follows: TGTGCCAGCAGCCCCGTCGCGGGGGAGCAGTTCTTC. The encoded protein is CASSPVAGEQFF. Where the CDR3 stops, the reference TRBV7-9 and TRBJ2-1 genes take over; the full variable domain is DTGVSQNPRHKITKRGQNVTFRCDPISEHNRLYWYRQTLGQGPEFLTYFQNEAQLEKSRLLSDRFSAERPKGSFSTLEIQRTEQGDSAMYLCASSPVAGEQFFGPGTRLTVL.